These 10 T cell receptor beta chains share one sample of origin, sequenced in a study of blood T cell repertoires in COVID-19. Sequenced by immunoSEQ multiplex PCR; TCRdb stores in-frame clones only, minus some. Among some 160,000 clones listed, around 82% were seen once. The specimen sequenced was peripheral blood. These receptors were taken from a woman in her 70s who had recovered from COVID-19.

This chain joins TRBV25-1 and TRBJ1-4; D is ambiguous. The CDR3 totals 15 residues. Looked up from germline, CDR1 is MGHDK and CDR2 is SYGVNS. Trimming left V 8 bases short and J 8 bases short, with 21 bases between. The DNA of the CDR3 is TGTGCCAGCGCACCAGCTGAGGGAGGAGGGGAAAAACTGTTTTTT. Translating gives CASAPAEGGGEKLFF.

This chain connects TRBV29-1 to TRBJ1-1; tentative D call: TRBD1 (6 bases). V was shortened by 7 bases and J by 6 bases, with 12 bases between the two germline ends. Germline V gene sequence: CDR1 SQVTM, CDR2 ANQGSEA. The CDR3 consists of 11 residues. CDR3: CSGGQRAEAFF. In DNA form, the CDR3 reads TGCAGCGGCGGACAGAGGGCTGAAGCTTTCTTT.

The CDR3 loop is CASSFTGNTGELFF. The CDR3 bases are TGTGCCAGCAGCTTTACAGGGAACACCGGGGAGCTGTTTTTT. The rearrangement joins TRBV5-4 to TRBJ2-2; a possible D gene is TRBD1 (5 bases). Trimming removed 2 bases at V and 1 base at J, with 6 bases between. CDR1 is SGHNT and CDR2 is YYREEE in the germline V gene (reference sequence). The CDR3 has 14 amino acids.

The chain carries TRBV6-5 and TRBJ1-2, with 10 bases lining up with TRBD1. The CDR3 spans 15 residues. V was pared by 6 bases and J by 4 bases, with 8 bases of the junction left unmatched. Germline lookup yields CDR1 MNHEY and CDR2 SVGAGI. CDR3 DNA: TGTGCCAGCAGGCGGGACAGGGGAAGAGGCTATGGCTACACCTTC. Encoded protein: CASRRDRGRGYGYTF.

As to this clone: Other DNA sequences from this sample encode an identical CDR3 as well. The rearrangement uses TRBV11-3 and TRBJ2-1; 10 positions agree with TRBD1. The CDR3 has 16 residues. Unmatched junction bases numbered 11, after V lost 5 bases and J lost 7 bases. Germline V lookup: CDR1 SGHNT, CDR2 YENEEA. CDR3 residues: CASSPGGDRGLNEQFF. As DNA, the CDR3 is TGTGCCAGCAGCCCCGGAGGGGACAGGGGATTAAATGAGCAGTTCTTC.

The chain carries TRBV19 and TRBJ2-2; 9 nucleotides align to TRBD1. Germline V gene sequence: CDR1 LNHDA, CDR2 SQIVND (reference sequence). The CDR3 extends over 17 amino acids. The trim removed 0 bases at V and 4 bases at J, leaving 6 bases unmatched. The CDR3 spells CASSIDLGTGFTGELFF. The CDR3, as DNA: TGTGCCAGTAGTATAGATCTTGGGACAGGGTTCACCGGGGAGCTGTTTTTT. Combining the CDR3 with reference TRBV19 and TRBJ2-2 gives the whole variable domain DGGITQSPKYLFRKEGQNVTLSCEQNLNHDAMYWYRQDPGQGLRLIYYSQIVNDFQKGDIAEGYSVSREKKESFPLTVTSAQKNPTAFYLCASSIDLGTGFTGELFFGEGSRLTVL.

The V and J genes are TRBV5-1 and TRBJ2-1; tentative D call: TRBD1 (5 bases). The CDR3 runs 14 residues. Trimming stripped 5 bases from V and 2 bases from J, with 11 bases between. Germline V lookup: CDR1 SGHRS, CDR2 YFSETQ. The CDR3 sequence is CASSPAGTYNEQFF. DNA of the CDR3: TGCGCCAGCAGTCCGGCAGGGACCTACAATGAGCAGTTCTTC. The complete variable domain, with remaining parts taken from reference TRBV5-1 and TRBJ2-1, reads KAGVTQTPRYLIKTRGQQVTLSCSPISGHRSVSWYQQTPGQGLQFLFEYFSETQRNKGNFPGRFSGRQFSNSRSEMNVSTLELGDSALYLCASSPAGTYNEQFFGPGTRLTVL.

This rearrangement joins TRBV9 to TRBJ2-1; no reliable D call. The CDR3 contains 14 residues. Trimming removed 0 bases at V and 2 bases at J, with 6 bases between. CDR1 and CDR2 (germline): SGDLS, YYNGEE. The CDR3 DNA sequence: TGTGCCAGCAGCGTAGGAGCCCCCTACAATGAGCAGTTCTTC. Amino acid sequence: CASSVGAPYNEQFF.

The rearrangement uses TRBV25-1 and TRBJ1-2, with unresolved D. Germline lookup yields CDR1 MGHDK and CDR2 SYGVNS. Trimming cost V 10 bases and J 4 bases, with 10 bases left between them. The CDR3 covers 11 residues. CDR3 DNA sequence: TGTGCCACCCAGGAGGGCTATGGCTACACCTTC. Residues: CATQEGYGYTF.

The V and J genes are TRBV3-1 (or the pseudogene TRBV3-2) and TRBJ2-1; D not certain. V was pared by 3 bases and J by 6 bases, with 6 bases between. Germline loops: CDR1 LGHDT, CDR2 YNNKEL (reference sequence). This CDR3 spans 12 amino acids. CDR3 region: CASSQSGNEQFF. CDR3 DNA sequence: TGTGCCAGCAGCCAGTCAGGCAATGAGCAGTTCTTC.